This is a list of T cell receptor beta chains from one sample in a study of blood T cell repertoires in COVID-19. TCRdb's table, derived via immunoSEQ multiplex PCR, lists solely in-frame clones and lacks some. Here the sample spans approximately 230,000 clones, 70% to 90% being singletons. Sequencing was done on a sample of peripheral blood. These receptor sequences come from a man in his late teens or twenties with active or convalescent COVID-19. Each CDR3 is given with its conserved first and last residue. Each record gives: CDR3 protein, CDR3 DNA, D gene, J gene, V gene, clone size. A D gene is named only where the DNA matches it firmly. Size values are once, few and many counts, or a class for expanded clones, and some rows have none.

CDR3aa: CASNLVATPGTNEKLFF; CDR3nt: TGTGCCAGCAACTTAGTGGCAACCCCAGGGACTAATGAAAAACTGTTTTTT; d_gene: .; j_gene: TRBJ1-4; v_gene: TRBV21-1; abundance: .
CDR3aa: CASSEAGSTDTQYF; CDR3nt: TGTGCCAGCAGCGAGGCGGGATCCACAGATACGCAGTATTTT; d_gene: .; j_gene: TRBJ2-3; v_gene: TRBV7-9; abundance: .
CDR3aa: CASSLAGQGDEQYF; CDR3nt: TGTGCCAGCAGCTTAGCGGGGCAGGGTGACGAGCAGTACTTC; d_gene: .; j_gene: TRBJ2-7; v_gene: TRBV7-6; abundance: .
CDR3aa: CASSAKDRGGSRRYEKLFF; CDR3nt: TGTGCCAGCAGTGCCAAGGACAGGGGAGGTTCTAGACGGTATGAAAAACTGTTTTTT; d_gene: TRBD1; j_gene: TRBJ1-4; v_gene: TRBV6-1; abundance: .
CDR3aa: CASSLKRNTEAFF; CDR3nt: TGTGCCAGCAGCCTAAAGAGAAACACTGAAGCTTTCTTT; d_gene: .; j_gene: TRBJ1-1; v_gene: TRBV7-3; abundance: .
CDR3aa: CASSFSGQTTGVF; CDR3nt: TGTGCCAGCAGCTTTAGTGGGCAGACAACAGGAGTCTTC; d_gene: .; j_gene: TRBJ1-2; v_gene: TRBV5-6; abundance: .
CDR3aa: CASSLTAHSSYEQYF; CDR3nt: TGTGCCAGCAGCTTAACGGCGCACAGCTCCTACGAGCAGTACTTC; d_gene: .; j_gene: TRBJ2-7; v_gene: TRBV7-3; abundance: .
CDR3aa: CASSQLAGYEQYF; CDR3nt: TGTGCCAGCAGCCAGCTAGCGGGATACGAGCAGTACTTC; d_gene: TRBD2; j_gene: TRBJ2-7; v_gene: TRBV3-1/TRBV3-2; abundance: .
CDR3aa: CASRPQGHGSTDTQYF; CDR3nt: TGTGCCAGCAGGCCCCAGGGACACGGTAGCACAGATACGCAGTATTTT; d_gene: .; j_gene: TRBJ2-3; v_gene: TRBV27; abundance: .
CDR3aa: CSHREGGDTEAFF; CDR3nt: TGCAGCCACCGAGAGGGGGGGGACACTGAAGCTTTCTTT; d_gene: .; j_gene: TRBJ1-1; v_gene: TRBV29-1; abundance: .
CDR3aa: CSVNTGTGTSNYGYTF; CDR3nt: TGCAGCGTTAATACCGGGACAGGGACCTCTAACTATGGCTACACCTTC; d_gene: TRBD1; j_gene: TRBJ1-2; v_gene: TRBV29-1; abundance: .
CDR3aa: CATSTSGRGSNQPQHF; CDR3nt: TGTGCCACCAGCACTTCGGGCAGGGGGAGCAATCAGCCCCAGCATTTT; d_gene: TRBD1; j_gene: TRBJ1-5; v_gene: TRBV15; abundance: .
CDR3aa: CASSLGAGVDNSPLHF; CDR3nt: TGTGCCAGCAGCTTGGGCGCGGGAGTCGATAATTCACCCCTCCACTTT; d_gene: .; j_gene: TRBJ1-6; v_gene: TRBV5-4; abundance: once
CDR3aa: CASSLRENYGYTF; CDR3nt: TGTGCCAGCAGTTTACGGGAGAACTATGGCTACACCTTC; d_gene: .; j_gene: TRBJ1-2; v_gene: TRBV27; abundance: .
CDR3aa: CASTRGQDYEQYF; CDR3nt: TGCGCCAGCACGAGGGGGCAGGACTACGAGCAGTACTTC; d_gene: TRBD1; j_gene: TRBJ2-7; v_gene: TRBV5-1; abundance: .
CDR3aa: CASSEVGGYNQPQHF; CDR3nt: TGTGCCAGCAGTGAAGTAGGAGGGTACAATCAGCCCCAGCATTTT; d_gene: .; j_gene: TRBJ1-5; v_gene: TRBV6-1; abundance: .
CDR3aa: CASSLAGGSSYEQYF; CDR3nt: TGTGCCAGCAGCTTGGCAGGAGGATCCTCCTACGAGCAGTACTTC; d_gene: .; j_gene: TRBJ2-7; v_gene: TRBV5-8; abundance: .
CDR3aa: CASSEQGVLYEQYF; CDR3nt: TGTGCCAGCAGTGAACAGGGGGTACTTTACGAGCAGTACTTC; d_gene: TRBD1; j_gene: TRBJ2-7; v_gene: TRBV2; abundance: .
CDR3aa: CASSYRGGVDTIYF; CDR3nt: TGTGCCAGCAGCTATCGAGGGGGCGTGGACACCATATATTTT; d_gene: TRBD1; j_gene: TRBJ1-3; v_gene: TRBV7-2; abundance: .
CDR3aa: CASTRSGLGRTYEQYF; CDR3nt: TGTGCCAGCACCCGTTCGGGACTAGGGAGAACCTACGAGCAGTACTTC; d_gene: TRBD2; j_gene: TRBJ2-7; v_gene: TRBV28; abundance: .
CDR3aa: CAISDQPLSSGNTIYF; CDR3nt: TGTGCCATCAGTGACCAACCGCTTAGCTCTGGAAACACCATATATTTT; d_gene: .; j_gene: TRBJ1-3; v_gene: TRBV10-3; abundance: few
CDR3aa: CASSLGRRGTGELFF; CDR3nt: TGTGCCAGCAGCTTGGGGCGGCGCGGCACCGGGGAGCTGTTTTTT; d_gene: .; j_gene: TRBJ2-2; v_gene: TRBV5-8; abundance: .
CDR3aa: CASRDNRGYEQYF; CDR3nt: TGTGCCAGCAGAGACAACAGGGGGTACGAGCAGTACTTC; d_gene: TRBD1; j_gene: TRBJ2-7; v_gene: TRBV6-6; abundance: .
CDR3aa: CASRQTVNNSPLHF; CDR3nt: TGTGCCAGTCGACAGACAGTAAATAATTCACCCCTCCACTTT; d_gene: .; j_gene: TRBJ1-6; v_gene: TRBV19; abundance: .
CDR3aa: CASTGSGRSTDTQYF; CDR3nt: TGTGCCAGCACCGGAAGCGGGAGGAGCACAGATACGCAGTATTTT; d_gene: TRBD2; j_gene: TRBJ2-3; v_gene: TRBV7-2; abundance: once
CDR3aa: CARSLRVASGRSGELFF; CDR3nt: TGTGCCAGAAGCTTACGGGTAGCCTCAGGGAGGTCCGGGGAGCTGTTTTTT; d_gene: .; j_gene: TRBJ2-2; v_gene: TRBV5-3; abundance: .
CDR3aa: CASSVTPGEKLFF; CDR3nt: TGCGCCAGCAGCGTAACCCCGGGGGAAAAACTGTTTTTT; d_gene: .; j_gene: TRBJ1-4; v_gene: TRBV4-3; abundance: .
CDR3aa: CASSRRDRDLQPQHF; CDR3nt: TGTGCCAGCAGCCGCCGGGACAGGGACCTTCAGCCCCAGCATTTT; d_gene: TRBD1; j_gene: TRBJ1-5; v_gene: TRBV16; abundance: .
CDR3aa: CASALHQEPQHF; CDR3nt: TGTGCCAGCGCCCTCCACCAGGAGCCCCAGCATTTT; d_gene: .; j_gene: TRBJ1-5; v_gene: TRBV11-2; abundance: .
CDR3aa: CASMRQTPSTDTQYF; CDR3nt: TGCGCCAGCATGCGACAAACTCCTAGCACAGATACGCAGTATTTT; d_gene: .; j_gene: TRBJ2-3; v_gene: TRBV5-1; abundance: once
CDR3aa: CASSQGKGVYEQYF; CDR3nt: TGTGCCAGTTCCCAGGGGAAGGGGGTCTACGAGCAGTACTTC; d_gene: .; j_gene: TRBJ2-7; v_gene: TRBV9; abundance: .